A single sample is the source of the 15 T cell receptor beta chains below, sequenced in a study of cytomegalovirus exposure and HLA in healthy donors. The method was immunoSEQ multiplex PCR; TCRdb's version includes in-frame clones alone and lacks a portion of them. The sample shows 65,000 to 75,000 clones, roughly 95% of them seen only once. The specimen sequenced was PBMCs. The source is a woman under 30 in good health and CMV-seropositive.

The rearrangement links TRBV7-9 to TRBJ2-3; no reliable D call. The CDR3 extends over 12 amino acids. Trimming cost V 3 bases and J 4 bases, with 5 bases left between them. Germline V gene sequence: CDR1 SEHNR, CDR2 FQNEAQ (reference sequence). The chain's CDR3 is CASSFPADTQYF. CDR3 bases: TGTGCCAGCAGCTTCCCCGCAGATACGCAGTATTTT.

J is TRBJ1-1 and V is TRBV5-1; D gene ambiguous. Germline V gene data show CDR1 as SGHRS and CDR2 as YFSETQ. The CDR3 loop spans 16 amino acids. Between the trimmed V and J ends, which lost 4 bases and 1 base, there was a span of 17 bases. CDR3 region: CASSPRGWAENTEAFF. DNA of the CDR3: TGCGCCAGCAGCCCACGTGGGTGGGCAGAGAACACTGAAGCTTTCTTT.

The table lists this clone with a count of one. V usage is TRBV7-3 and J usage is TRBJ2-7, with 7 bases identical to TRBD1. Germline values: CDR1 SGHTA, CDR2 FQGTGA. The CDR3 has 15 residues. Germline trimming cut 1 base from V and 2 bases from J; bases unmatched to any gene: 5. The CDR3 reads CASSLSGQGAYEQYF. The CDR3 nucleotides read TGTGCCAGCAGCTTAAGCGGGCAGGGGGCCTACGAGCAGTACTTC.

The chain couples TRBV5-3 to TRBJ1-2, with a possible D match to TRBD1 (6 bases). TRBV5-3 is an ORF, and what it does is uncertain. Between the trimmed V and J ends, which lost 4 bases and 0 bases, there was a span of 13 bases. This CDR3 is 15 amino acids long. The CDR3 coding sequence is TGTGCCAGAAGCGCCGGACAGCCAGCTAACTATGGCTACACCTTC. Protein sequence: CARSAGQPANYGYTF.

This sequence joins TRBV5-8 and TRBJ1-3; the match to TRBD1 covers 9 bases. Per the germline V gene, CDR1 is SGHTS and CDR2 is YDEGEE. This CDR3 has 15 amino acids. V lost 1 base and J lost 8; bases outside the gene matches: 7. The CDR3 DNA reads TGTGCCAGCAGCTTGAATAGCGACAGGGGGTACACCATATATTTT. It yields the protein CASSLNSDRGYTIYF. The variable domain in full, completed from reference TRBV5-8 and TRBJ1-3, reads EAGVTQSPTHLIKTRGQQATLRCSPISGHTSVYWYQQALGLGLQFLLWYDEGEERNRGNFPPRFSGRQFPNYSSELNVNALELEDSALYLCASSLNSDRGYTIYFGEGSWLTVV.

The gene calls are TRBV11-2 and TRBJ2-5; TRBD2 matches 8 bases. With V trimmed by 3 bases and J by 5 bases, 11 bases remained unmatched. CDR3 length: 16 residues. Germline V lookup: CDR1 SGHAT, CDR2 FQNNGV. CDR3 amino acids: CASSFEGLTSVETQYF. CDR3 sequence (DNA): TGTGCCAGCAGCTTTGAAGGATTGACTAGCGTGGAGACCCAGTACTTC.

The chain employs TRBV5-6 and TRBJ2-3, with D tentatively TRBD2 (5 bases). Per the germline V gene, CDR1 is SGHDT and CDR2 is YYEEEE. Trimming shortened V by 0 bases and J by 6 bases, and 11 bases separated the two germline ends. CDR3 length equals 14 residues. DNA of the CDR3: TGTGCCAGCAGCTTGGCCGGAGGAAGGGATACGCAGTATTTT. Translation gives CASSLAGGRDTQYF.

V gene TRBV29-1 combines with J gene TRBJ2-3; TRBD2 agrees at 7 bases. Trimming cost V 6 bases and J 0 bases; bases outside gene matches: 9. Germline CDR1 and CDR2: SQVTM and ANQGSEA. The CDR3 has 15 amino acids. CDR3 coding DNA: TGCAGCGTGCTGGGGGGGGAAACTAGCACAGATACGCAGTATTTT. Its protein is CSVLGGETSTDTQYF.

V and J are TRBV19 and TRBJ1-1; 7 positions agree with TRBD1. Trimming took 6 bases from V and 1 from J; bases not matched to a gene: 5. Germline V gene sequence: CDR1 LNHDA, CDR2 SQIVND (reference sequence). CDR3 size: 14 residues. CDR3 amino acids: CASSGTARNTEAFF. The CDR3 DNA sequence: TGTGCCAGTAGCGGGACAGCGAGGAACACTGAAGCTTTCTTT.

CDR3 sequence reads: CASSLENVPTYGYTF. In DNA, the CDR3 is TGTGCCAGCAGCTTAGAGAACGTACCTACCTATGGCTACACCTTC. The gene calls are TRBV11-2 and TRBJ1-2; D not certain. The V gene lost 0 bases and the J gene lost 4 bases, with 12 bases spanning the gap. This CDR3 is 15 amino acids long. Germline CDR1 reads SGHAT; CDR2 reads FQNNGV.

The genes are TRBV2 and TRBJ2-7, with 7 bases lining up with TRBD2. From germline, CDR1 is SNHLY and CDR2 FYNNEI. V was clipped by 2 bases and J by 9 bases; unmatched bases: 7. CDR3 length: 13 residues. The CDR3 sequence is CASSENPWGGQYF. Here the CDR3 DNA reads TGTGCCAGCAGTGAAAATCCGTGGGGGGGGCAGTACTTC.

In DNA form, the CDR3 reads TGCGCCAGCAGCTGGGGACAGGGAACCTACGAGCAGTACTTC. Its translation is CASSWGQGTYEQYF. The chain couples TRBV5-1 to TRBJ2-7, with 9 bases that match TRBD1. This CDR3 is built from 14 residues. V shed 3 bases and J 2 bases; nucleotides not matched to a gene: 3. CDR1 and CDR2 (germline): SGHRS, YFSETQ.

The chain uses TRBV7-9 and TRBJ2-3; 9 bases fit TRBD2. This CDR3 spans 15 amino acids. Per germline, CDR1 SEHNR and CDR2 FQNEAQ (reference sequence). V was pared by 5 bases and J by 4 bases, with 7 bases of the junction left unmatched. The CDR3 bases are TGTGCCAGCAGCCGAACTAGCGGGTACTCAGATACGCAGTATTTT. Amino acids: CASSRTSGYSDTQYF. The variable domain in full, with the rest retrieved from reference TRBV7-9 and TRBJ2-3, is DTGVSQNPRHKITKRGQNVTFRCDPISEHNRLYWYRQTLGQGPEFLTYFQNEAQLEKSRLLSDRFSAERPKGSFSTLEIQRTEQGDSAMYLCASSRTSGYSDTQYFGPGTRLTVL.

This rearrangement joins TRBV11-2 to TRBJ2-7; the D gene is possibly TRBD2 (6 bases). Germline lookup yields CDR1 SGHAT and CDR2 FQNNGV. The CDR3 is 13 amino acids. V shed 1 base and J shed 5 bases, with 9 bases lying between them. CDR3 loop: CASSLAGANEQYF. The CDR3 DNA reads TGTGCCAGCAGCTTAGCGGGAGCTAACGAGCAGTACTTC.

The J gene is TRBJ1-4, the V gene TRBV18; TRBD1 might be the D (6 bases). Trimming pared 2 bases from V and 0 bases from J, leaving 13 bases between. Germline V lookup: CDR1 KGHSH, CDR2 LQKENI. CDR3 length: 17 amino acids. DNA of the CDR3: TGTGCCAGCTCACCATTCCGGGACACTGCAACTAATGAAAAACTGTTTTTT. It codes for CASSPFRDTATNEKLFF.